This T cell receptor beta chain was sequenced in a study of blood T cell repertoires in COVID-19. Background on the study: Samples representing acute and convalescent COVID-19 were sourced from the United States, Italy and Spain.

The germline CDR1 and CDR2 sequences are SGHDN and FVKESK. V gave up 0 bases and J gave up 5 bases, with 13 bases separating them. The CDR3 consists of 15 residues. Profiling relied on immunoSEQ multiplex PCR, and the TCRdb table lists in-frame clones only, not all of them. The table has about 67,000 clones, roughly 87% seen once. V is TRBV14 and J is TRBJ2-5; D is perhaps TRBD2 (6 bases). The sequencing input was peripheral blood. This clonotype was sampled from a woman older than 75 with acute or convalescent COVID-19. The CDR3 here is CASSQEAGRWETQYF. The CDR3 DNA follows: TGTGCCAGCAGCCAAGAGGCAGGGAGGTGGGAGACCCAGTACTTC.